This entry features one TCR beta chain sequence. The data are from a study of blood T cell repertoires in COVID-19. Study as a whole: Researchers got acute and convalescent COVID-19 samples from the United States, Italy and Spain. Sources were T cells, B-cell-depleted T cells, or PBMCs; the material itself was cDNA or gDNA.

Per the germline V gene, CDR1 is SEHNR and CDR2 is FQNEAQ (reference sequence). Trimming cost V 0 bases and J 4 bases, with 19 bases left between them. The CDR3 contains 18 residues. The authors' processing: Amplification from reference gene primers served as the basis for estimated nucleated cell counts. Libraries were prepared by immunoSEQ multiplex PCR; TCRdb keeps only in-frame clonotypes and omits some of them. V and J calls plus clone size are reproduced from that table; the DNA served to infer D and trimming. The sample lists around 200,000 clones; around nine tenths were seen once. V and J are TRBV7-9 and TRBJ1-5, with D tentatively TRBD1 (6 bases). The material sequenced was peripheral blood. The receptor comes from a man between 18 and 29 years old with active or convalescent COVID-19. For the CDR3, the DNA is TGTGCCAGCAGCTTAGCACAGGGTCCGTGGGTTAAGAATCAGCCCCAGCATTTT. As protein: CASSLAQGPWVKNQPQHF.